This TCR beta chain is drawn from a study of shared clonotypes between healthy human individuals (dated by TCRdb to between 2020 and 2021). About the investigation overall: A few men and a couple of women, aged 18 to 49 years, made up the cohort. To estimate repertoire size and how much clonotypes are shared between individuals, the study performed deep sequencing of blood TCR repertoires from a handful of healthy adults. Leukapheresis yielded between about 0.8 and 9.5 billion PBMCs per donor. For each donor, three plates each were used for CD4 naive and CD4 memory, two plates were used for CD8 naive, and one plate was used for CD8 memory. Libraries were prepared and TCR repertoires were sequenced by different laboratories using diverse techniques, in order to increase sequencing depth and limit assay-specific biases.

Using the deep immunoSEQ assay, multiplex PCR amplified TCR CDR3 regions from genomic DNA. Genomic DNA extracted from each cell subset was distributed evenly over all wells of several immunoSEQ 96-well plates, and each plate served as one replicate. Each replicate PCR for sorted subsets received approximately 200 ng genomic DNA, equal to about 29,000 T cell genomes. Purified libraries were quantified with a Qubit 3.0 fluorometer, sized on a Bioanalyzer 2100, and re-quantified with the KAPA Library Quantification kit. A separate single-read 150-cycle Illumina NextSeq 550 flow cell was used to sequence each immunoSEQ 96-well plate. As for the original processing: Because the immunoSEQ output held only junctional sequences and lacked quality scores, the filtering could not match the filtering applied to full-length reads. To assign V/J genes and CDR3, sequences were annotated using PyIR, a Python wrapper for IgBLAST v1.9, with IMGT germline references. Reads with weak V/J assignments (E-value above 1e-6), missing CDR3, stop codons, out-of-frame junctions, or ambiguous translated residues were removed. V3J clonotypes were defined by identical inferred V gene, J gene, and CDR3 amino acid sequence. Percentage overlap between repertoires was calculated by dividing the number of shared unique clonotypes by the size of the smaller repertoire. Richness of each repertoire was evaluated using RTK rarefaction, the Chao1 estimator, and Recon v2.1 estimates of unobserved clonotypes. For all TCRbeta clonotypes obtained by the gDNA method from a handful of donors, generation probabilities were computed with OLGA. Not all clones reach the TCRdb copy of this immuneACCESS table, which keeps in-frame sequences only. Checked studies attribute under half of the gap to unresolved V genes and leave the rest unexplained. That table supplies the V and J calls and clone size; D and trimming were determined from the DNA. The sample profile shows hundreds of thousands of clones; approximately 95% of them were found once. About 0.11% of the sample lies in the top ten.

General conclusions and limits of the study: Naive subsets generally had larger estimated clonotype richness than memory subsets did. Clonotypes shared by all four sorted-subset donors showed higher generation probabilities than non-shared clonotypes. Sampling was restricted to blood, and TCR repertoires in tissues likely differ from the TCR repertoires found in blood. About 4.5% of naive CD4, 3.5% of naive CD8, approximately 2% of memory CD4, and about 0.4% of memory CD8 clonotypes were shared across several donors. Incomplete sequencing was indicated by rarefaction of sorted-subset datasets, despite the large sequencing depth. Based on pairwise subsampling, the degree of clonotype sharing among donors was expected to be affected by sequencing depth. The small number of donors limited the genetic and exposure-history diversity represented.

CD8 naive samples were obtained by positive selection for CCR7 among CD45RO-negative cells, yielding a CD45RA+CCR7+ population from which TemRA cells were excluded. The donors were healthy, HIV-negative adults who had no recently reported acute infections or vaccinations. Every donor was a Caucasian adult residing in Nashville, Tennessee, USA. Blood was collected by leukapheresis, and PBMCs were isolated by Ficoll-Histopaque density gradient centrifugation and then cryopreserved in liquid nitrogen vapor phase. Analytical flow cytometry was used to check the purity and quantity of every magnetically sorted T cell population. Each sorted fraction had its genomic DNA isolated and then quantified by UV absorbance on a Nanodrop 2000c. A note on this clone: No antigen is known for it. No base qualities exist here, and no much larger clone lies one base off it.

The CDR3 spans 16 residues, from the cysteine through the phenylalanine. The only DNA kept is the CDR3, 48 bases in frame from the first base. Compared with germline, V lacks 4 bases and J lacks 3 bases; bases without a gene match: 11. The germline V gene supplies CDR1 MNHEY and CDR2 SVGAGI. Sequencing input: naive CD8+ T cells sorted from blood. The label giving this sample's cell subset or site can be read as: CD45RA+CCR7+. The TCR originated in a woman in her thirties in good health. This sequence uses TRBV6-5 and TRBJ1-2, with TRBD1 matching 7 junction bases. The CDR3 reads as follows: CASSFLDRDIDYGYTF. The sequence in DNA is TGTGCCAGCAGTTTCCTCGACAGGGATATAGACTATGGCTACACCTTC.